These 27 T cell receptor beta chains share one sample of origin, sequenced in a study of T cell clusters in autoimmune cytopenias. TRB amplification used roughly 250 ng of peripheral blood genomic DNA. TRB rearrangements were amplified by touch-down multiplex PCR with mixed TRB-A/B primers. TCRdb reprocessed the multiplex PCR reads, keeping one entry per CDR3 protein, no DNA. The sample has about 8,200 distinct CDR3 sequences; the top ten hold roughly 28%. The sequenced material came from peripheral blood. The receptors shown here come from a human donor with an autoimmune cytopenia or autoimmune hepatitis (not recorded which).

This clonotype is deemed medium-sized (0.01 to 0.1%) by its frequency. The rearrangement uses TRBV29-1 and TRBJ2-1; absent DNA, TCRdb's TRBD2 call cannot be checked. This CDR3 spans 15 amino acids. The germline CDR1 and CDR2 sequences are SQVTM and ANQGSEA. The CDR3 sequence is CSVEHGLAGLNEQFF.

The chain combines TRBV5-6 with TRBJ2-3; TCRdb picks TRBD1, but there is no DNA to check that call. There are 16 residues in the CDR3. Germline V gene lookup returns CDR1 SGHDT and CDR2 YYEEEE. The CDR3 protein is CASSFGVGGRTDTQYF.

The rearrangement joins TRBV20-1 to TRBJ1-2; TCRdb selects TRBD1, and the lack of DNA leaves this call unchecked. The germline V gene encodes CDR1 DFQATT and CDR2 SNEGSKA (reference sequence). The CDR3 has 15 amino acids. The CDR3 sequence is CSANGPTGTNYGYTF.

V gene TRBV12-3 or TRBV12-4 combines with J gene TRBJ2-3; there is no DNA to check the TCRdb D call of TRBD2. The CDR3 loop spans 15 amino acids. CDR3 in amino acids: CASRGTSGPGDTQYF.

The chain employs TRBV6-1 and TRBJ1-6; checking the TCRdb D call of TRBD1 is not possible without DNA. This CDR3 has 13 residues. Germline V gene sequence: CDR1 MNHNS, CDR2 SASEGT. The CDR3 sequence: CASRPPGGSPLHF.

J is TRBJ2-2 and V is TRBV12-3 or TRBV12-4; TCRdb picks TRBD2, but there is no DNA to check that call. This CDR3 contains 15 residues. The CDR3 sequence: CASSLGGRGTGELFF.

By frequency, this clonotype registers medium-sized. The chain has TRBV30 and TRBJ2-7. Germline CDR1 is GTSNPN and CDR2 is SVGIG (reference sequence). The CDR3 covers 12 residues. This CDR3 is CAWSSSTYEQYF.

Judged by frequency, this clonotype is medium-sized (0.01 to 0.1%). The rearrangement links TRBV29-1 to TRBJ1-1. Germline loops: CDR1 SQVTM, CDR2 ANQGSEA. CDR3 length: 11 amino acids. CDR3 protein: CSVEWGTEAFF.

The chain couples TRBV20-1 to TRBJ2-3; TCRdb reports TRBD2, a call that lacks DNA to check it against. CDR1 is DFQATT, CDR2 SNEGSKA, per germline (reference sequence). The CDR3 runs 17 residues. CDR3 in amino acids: CSARDRLAGGGTDTQYF.

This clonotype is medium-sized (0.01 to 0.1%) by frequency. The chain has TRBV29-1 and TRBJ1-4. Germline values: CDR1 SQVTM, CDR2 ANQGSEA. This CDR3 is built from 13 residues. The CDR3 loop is CSATVVTNEKLFF. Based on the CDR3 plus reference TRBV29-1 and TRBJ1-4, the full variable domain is SAVISQKPSRDICQRGTSLTIQCQVDSQVTMMFWYRQQPGQSLTLIATANQGSEATYESGFVIDKFPISRPNLTFSTLTVSNMSPEDSSIYLCSATVVTNEKLFFGSGTQLSVL.

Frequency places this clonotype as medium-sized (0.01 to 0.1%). The CDR3 loop is CASSYIRERVDEQFF. V is TRBV6-5 and J is TRBJ2-1; TCRdb picks TRBD1, but there is no DNA to check that call. CDR1 is MNHEY, CDR2 SVGAGI, per germline. The CDR3 loop spans 15 amino acids.

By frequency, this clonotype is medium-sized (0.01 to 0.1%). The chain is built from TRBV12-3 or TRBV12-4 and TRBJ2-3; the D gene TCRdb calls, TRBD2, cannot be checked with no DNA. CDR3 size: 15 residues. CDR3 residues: CASSIGPPPEDTQYF.

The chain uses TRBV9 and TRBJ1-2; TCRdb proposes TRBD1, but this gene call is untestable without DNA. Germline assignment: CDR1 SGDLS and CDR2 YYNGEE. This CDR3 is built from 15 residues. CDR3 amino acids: CASSPLGMEGVRYTF.

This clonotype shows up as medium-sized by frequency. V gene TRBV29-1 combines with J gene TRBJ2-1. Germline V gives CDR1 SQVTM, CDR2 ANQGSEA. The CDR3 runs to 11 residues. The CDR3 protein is CSVEVRDEQFF.

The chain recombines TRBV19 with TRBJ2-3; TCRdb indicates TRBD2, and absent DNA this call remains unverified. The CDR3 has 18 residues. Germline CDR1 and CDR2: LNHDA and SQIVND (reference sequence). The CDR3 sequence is CASSTPPGNALITDTQYF.

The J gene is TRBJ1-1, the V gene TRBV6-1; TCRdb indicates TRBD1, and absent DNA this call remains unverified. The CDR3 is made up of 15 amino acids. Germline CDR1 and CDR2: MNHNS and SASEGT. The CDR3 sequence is CASSGYRGKVTEAFF.

The CDR3: CASSQSSFRELFF. The chain employs TRBV7-9 and TRBJ2-2. The CDR3 extends over 13 amino acids. Germline lookup yields CDR1 SEHNR and CDR2 FQNEAQ (reference sequence).

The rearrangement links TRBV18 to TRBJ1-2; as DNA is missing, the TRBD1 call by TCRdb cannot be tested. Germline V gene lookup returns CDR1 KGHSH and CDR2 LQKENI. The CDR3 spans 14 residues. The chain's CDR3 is CASSPDRGNYGYTF. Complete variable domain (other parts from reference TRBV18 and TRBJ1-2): NAGVMQNPRHLVRRRGQEARLRCSPMKGHSHVYWYRQLPEEGLKFMVYLQKENIIDESGMPKERFSAEFPKEGPSILRIQQVVRGDSAAYFCASSPDRGNYGYTFGSGTRLTVV.

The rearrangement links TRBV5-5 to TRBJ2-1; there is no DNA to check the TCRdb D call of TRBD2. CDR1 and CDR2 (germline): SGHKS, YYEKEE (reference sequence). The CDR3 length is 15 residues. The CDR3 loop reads CASSLVTSGADEQFF.

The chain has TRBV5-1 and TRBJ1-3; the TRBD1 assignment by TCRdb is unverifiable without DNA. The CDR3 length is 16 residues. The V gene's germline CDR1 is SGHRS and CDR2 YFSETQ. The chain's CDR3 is CASSTGQRRSGNTIYF.

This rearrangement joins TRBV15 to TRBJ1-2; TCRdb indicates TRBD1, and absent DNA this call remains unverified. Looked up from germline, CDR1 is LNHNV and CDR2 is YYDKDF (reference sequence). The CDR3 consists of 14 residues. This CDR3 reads CATSRQGADYGYTF.

The CDR3: CASSPGSTDTQYF. The J gene is TRBJ2-3, the V gene TRBV7-3; TCRdb calls TRBD1, which cannot be checked without DNA. CDR1 is SGHTA and CDR2 is FQGTGA in the germline V gene. CDR3 length equals 13 residues.

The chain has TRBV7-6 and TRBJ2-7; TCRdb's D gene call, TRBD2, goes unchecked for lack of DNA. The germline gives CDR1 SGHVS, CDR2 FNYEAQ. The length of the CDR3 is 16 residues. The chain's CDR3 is CASSSGLAGGAYEQYF.

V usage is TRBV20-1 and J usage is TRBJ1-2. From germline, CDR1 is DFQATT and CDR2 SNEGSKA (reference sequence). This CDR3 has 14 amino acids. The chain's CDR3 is CSARQVRANYGYTF.

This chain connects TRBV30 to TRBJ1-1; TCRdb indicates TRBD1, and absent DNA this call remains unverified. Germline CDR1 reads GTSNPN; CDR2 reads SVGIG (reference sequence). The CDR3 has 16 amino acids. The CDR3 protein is CAWSRRDRGLNTEAFF.

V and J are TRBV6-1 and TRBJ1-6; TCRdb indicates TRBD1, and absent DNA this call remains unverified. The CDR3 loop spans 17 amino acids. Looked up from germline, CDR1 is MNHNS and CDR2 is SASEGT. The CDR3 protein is CASSDRQASSYNSPLHF.

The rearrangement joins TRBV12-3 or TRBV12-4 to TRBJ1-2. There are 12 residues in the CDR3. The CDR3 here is CASSFSRDGYTF.